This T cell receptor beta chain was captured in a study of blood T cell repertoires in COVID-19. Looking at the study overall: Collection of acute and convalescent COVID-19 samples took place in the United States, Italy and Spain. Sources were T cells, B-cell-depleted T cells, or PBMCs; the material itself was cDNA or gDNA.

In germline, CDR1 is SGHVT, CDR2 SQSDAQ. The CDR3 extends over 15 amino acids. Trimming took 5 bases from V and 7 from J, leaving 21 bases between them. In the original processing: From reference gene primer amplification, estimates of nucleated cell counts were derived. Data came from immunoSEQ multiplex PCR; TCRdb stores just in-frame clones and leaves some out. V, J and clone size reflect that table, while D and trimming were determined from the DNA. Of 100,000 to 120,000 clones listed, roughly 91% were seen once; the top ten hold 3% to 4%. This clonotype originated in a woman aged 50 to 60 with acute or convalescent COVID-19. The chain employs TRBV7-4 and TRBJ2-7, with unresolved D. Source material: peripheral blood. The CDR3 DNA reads TGTGCCAGCAGCCCCCATGTCCGTCCTAGTAAGGAGCAGTACTTC. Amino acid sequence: CASSPHVRPSKEQYF.